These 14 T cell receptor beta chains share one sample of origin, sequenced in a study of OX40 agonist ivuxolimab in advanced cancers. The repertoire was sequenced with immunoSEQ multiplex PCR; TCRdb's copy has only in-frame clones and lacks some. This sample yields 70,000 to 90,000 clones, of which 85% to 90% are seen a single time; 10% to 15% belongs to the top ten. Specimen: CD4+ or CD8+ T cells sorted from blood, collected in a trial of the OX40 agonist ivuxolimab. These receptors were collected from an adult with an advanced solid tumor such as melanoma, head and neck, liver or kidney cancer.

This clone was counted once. This chain's CDR3 is CASTPTSGSTDTQYF. The CDR3 nucleotides are TGTGCCTCGACACCGACTAGCGGTAGCACAGATACGCAGTATTTT. The genes are TRBV10-3 and TRBJ2-3, with 9 bases matching TRBD2. Germline lookup yields CDR1 ENHRY and CDR2 SYGVKD. CDR3 length: 15 amino acids. The V segment lost 11 bases and the J segment 0 bases; nucleotides outside the gene matches: 9.

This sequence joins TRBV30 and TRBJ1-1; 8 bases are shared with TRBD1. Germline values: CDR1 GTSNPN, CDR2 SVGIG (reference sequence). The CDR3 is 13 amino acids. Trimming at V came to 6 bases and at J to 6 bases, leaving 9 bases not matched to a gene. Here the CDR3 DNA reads TGTGCCTGCAGGACAGGGCTCTTCCCTGAAGCTTTCTTT. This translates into CACRTGLFPEAFF.

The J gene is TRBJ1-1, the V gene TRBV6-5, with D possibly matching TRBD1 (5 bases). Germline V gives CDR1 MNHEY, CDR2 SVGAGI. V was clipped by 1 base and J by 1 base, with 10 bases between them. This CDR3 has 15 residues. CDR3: CASSYYLGGNTEAFF. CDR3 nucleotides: TGTGCCAGCAGTTACTACCTCGGGGGGAACACTGAAGCTTTCTTT.

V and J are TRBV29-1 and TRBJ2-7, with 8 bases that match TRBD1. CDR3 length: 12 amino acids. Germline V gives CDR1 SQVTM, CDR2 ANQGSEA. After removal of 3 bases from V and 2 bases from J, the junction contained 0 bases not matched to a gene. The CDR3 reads CSVEDRAYEQYF. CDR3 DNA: TGCAGCGTTGAGGACAGGGCCTACGAGCAGTACTTC.

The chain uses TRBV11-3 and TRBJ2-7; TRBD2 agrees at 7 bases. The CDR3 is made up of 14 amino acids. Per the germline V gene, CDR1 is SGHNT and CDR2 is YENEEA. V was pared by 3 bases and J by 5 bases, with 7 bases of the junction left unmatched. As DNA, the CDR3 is TGTGCCAGCAGCTTTGTTGGGCGGGAGCACGAGCAGTACTTC. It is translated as CASSFVGREHEQYF.

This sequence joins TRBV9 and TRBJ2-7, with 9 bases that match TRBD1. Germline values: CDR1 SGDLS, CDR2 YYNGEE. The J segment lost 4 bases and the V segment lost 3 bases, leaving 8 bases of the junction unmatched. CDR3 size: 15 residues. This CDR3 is CASSGPGTGMYEQYF. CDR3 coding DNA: TGTGCCAGCAGCGGCCCCGGGACAGGGATGTACGAGCAGTACTTC.

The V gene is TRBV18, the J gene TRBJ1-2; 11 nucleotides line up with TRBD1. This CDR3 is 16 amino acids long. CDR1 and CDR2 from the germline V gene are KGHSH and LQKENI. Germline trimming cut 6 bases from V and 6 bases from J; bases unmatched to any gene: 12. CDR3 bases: TGTGCCAGCTCTCCTATGGTCGGGACAGGGGGAGATGGCTACACCTTC. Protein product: CASSPMVGTGGDGYTF.

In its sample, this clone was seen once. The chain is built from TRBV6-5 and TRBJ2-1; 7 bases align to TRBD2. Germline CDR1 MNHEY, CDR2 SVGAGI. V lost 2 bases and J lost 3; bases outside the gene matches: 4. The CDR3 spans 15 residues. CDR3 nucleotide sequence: TGTGCCAGCAGTTACGGGGGGGAGGTCTACAATGAGCAGTTCTTC. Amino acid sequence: CASSYGGEVYNEQFF.

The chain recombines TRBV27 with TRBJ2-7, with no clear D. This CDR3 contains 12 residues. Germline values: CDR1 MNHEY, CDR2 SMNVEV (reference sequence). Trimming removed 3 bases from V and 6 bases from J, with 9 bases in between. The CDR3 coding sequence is TGTGCCAGCAGTTTTCCCCTCGGCGAGCAGTACTTC. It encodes CASSFPLGEQYF.

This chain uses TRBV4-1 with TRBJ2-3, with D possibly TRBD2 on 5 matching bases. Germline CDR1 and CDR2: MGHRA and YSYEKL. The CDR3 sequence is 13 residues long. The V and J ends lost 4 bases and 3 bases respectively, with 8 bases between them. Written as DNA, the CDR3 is TGCGCCAGCAGCCGAGGGAAGACAGATACGCAGTATTTT. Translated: CASSRGKTDTQYF.

The CDR3 region is CASSLEAGGTGELFF. DNA for the CDR3: TGTGCCAGCAGCTTAGAAGCGGGAGGCACCGGGGAGCTGTTTTTT. The genes are TRBV4-2 and TRBJ2-2; 9 positions match TRBD2. Germline V gives CDR1 LGHNA, CDR2 YNFKEQ. This CDR3 has 15 residues. Trimming took 5 bases from V and 4 from J; bases not matched to a gene: 5.

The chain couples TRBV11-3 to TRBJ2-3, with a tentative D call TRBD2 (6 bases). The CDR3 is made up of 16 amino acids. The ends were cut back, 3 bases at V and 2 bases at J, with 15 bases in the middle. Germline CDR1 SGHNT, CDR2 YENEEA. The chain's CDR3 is CASSLGRDFDTDTQYF. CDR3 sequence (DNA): TGTGCCAGCAGCTTGGGCCGGGACTTTGACACAGATACGCAGTATTTT.

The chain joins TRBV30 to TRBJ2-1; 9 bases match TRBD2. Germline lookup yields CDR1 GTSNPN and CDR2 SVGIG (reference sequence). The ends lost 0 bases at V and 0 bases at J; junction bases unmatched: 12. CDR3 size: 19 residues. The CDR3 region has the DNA TGTGCCTGGAGTGTACAGGTTCTAGCGGGATCCTTCTCCTACAATGAGCAGTTCTTC. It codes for CAWSVQVLAGSFSYNEQFF.

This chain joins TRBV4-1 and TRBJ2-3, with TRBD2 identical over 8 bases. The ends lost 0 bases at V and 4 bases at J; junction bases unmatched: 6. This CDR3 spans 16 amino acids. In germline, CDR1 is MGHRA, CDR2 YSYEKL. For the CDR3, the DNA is TGCGCCAGCAGCCAAGAATTCCCGGGACTAGCAGATACGCAGTATTTT. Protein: CASSQEFPGLADTQYF.